This TCR beta chain was sequenced during a study of beta chain features in type 1 diabetes. This clone has only a few counts. Its antigen is unidentified. Mismatch with germline at one junction end may stem from a read error. Since all of the isolated RNA was reverse transcribed, expressed TCRB transcripts were what got sequenced. Clones were read by immunoSEQ multiplex PCR, and TCRdb kept only the in-frame ones, dropping some. The table shows around 650,000 clones, with over 10% occurring only once. Study conclusions and caveats: TCRB CDR3s were moderately but significantly shorter in Type 1 diabetes patients in all four CD4+ subsets.

The germline V gene encodes CDR1 MNHEY and CDR2 SVGAGI. CDR3 length equals 10 residues. The clonotype was recovered from a young man with type 1 diabetes. V usage is TRBV6-5 and J usage is TRBJ2-7; D possibly corresponds to TRBD2 (5 bases). The sample was naive CD4+ T cells from blood. CDR3 protein: CASDDYKQYF. CDR3 bases: TGTGCCAGCGACGACTACAAGCAGTACTTC.